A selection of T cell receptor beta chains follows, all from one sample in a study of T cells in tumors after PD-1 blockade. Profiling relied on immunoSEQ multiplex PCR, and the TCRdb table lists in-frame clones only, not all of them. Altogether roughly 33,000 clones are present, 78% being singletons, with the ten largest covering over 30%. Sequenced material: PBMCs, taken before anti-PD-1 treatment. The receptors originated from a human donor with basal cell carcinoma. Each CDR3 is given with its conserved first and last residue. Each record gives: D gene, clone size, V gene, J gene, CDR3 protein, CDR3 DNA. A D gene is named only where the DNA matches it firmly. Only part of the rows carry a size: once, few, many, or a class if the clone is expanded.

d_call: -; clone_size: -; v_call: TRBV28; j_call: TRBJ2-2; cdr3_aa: CASRLSESELFF; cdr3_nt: TGTGCCAGCAGACTCTCTGAGAGCGAGCTGTTTTTT
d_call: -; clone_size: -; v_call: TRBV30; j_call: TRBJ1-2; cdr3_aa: CAGDKPYGYTF; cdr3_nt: TGTGCGGGAGATAAGCCTTATGGCTACACCTTC
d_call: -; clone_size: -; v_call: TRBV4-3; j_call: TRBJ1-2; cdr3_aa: CASSQDRGRPTDGYTF; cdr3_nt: TGCGCCAGCAGCCAAGATCGGGGCAGGCCCACCGACGGCTACACCTTC
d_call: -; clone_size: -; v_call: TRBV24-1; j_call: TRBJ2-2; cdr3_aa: CATESRTTNTGELFF; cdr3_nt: TGTGCCACCGAGTCGAGGACAACTAACACCGGGGAGCTGTTTTTT
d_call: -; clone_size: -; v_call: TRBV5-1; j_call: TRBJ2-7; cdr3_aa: CASSLGQVREQYF; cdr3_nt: TGCGCCAGCAGCTTGGGACAGGTACGGGAGCAGTACTTC
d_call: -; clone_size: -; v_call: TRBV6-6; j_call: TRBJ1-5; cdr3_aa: CASSYQGLSQPQHF; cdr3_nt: TGTGCCAGCAGTTACCAGGGGCTGAGTCAGCCCCAGCATTTT
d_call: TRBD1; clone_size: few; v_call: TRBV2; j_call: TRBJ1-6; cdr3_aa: CASSQRQGGSPLHF; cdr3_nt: TGTGCCAGCAGTCAACGACAGGGGGGATCACCCCTCCACTTT
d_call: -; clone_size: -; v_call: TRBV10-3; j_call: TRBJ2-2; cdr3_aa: CAISEPNPAGYTGELFF; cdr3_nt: TGTGCCATCAGTGAGCCTAATCCCGCAGGGTACACCGGGGAGCTGTTTTTT
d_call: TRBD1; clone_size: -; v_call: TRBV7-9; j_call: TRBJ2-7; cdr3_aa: CASRATGTGNYEQYF; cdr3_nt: TGTGCCAGCAGGGCTACCGGGACAGGGAACTACGAGCAGTACTTC
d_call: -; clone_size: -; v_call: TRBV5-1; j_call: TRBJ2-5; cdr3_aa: CASSFTGSQETQYF; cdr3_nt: TGCGCCAGCAGCTTCACAGGGTCTCAAGAGACCCAGTACTTC
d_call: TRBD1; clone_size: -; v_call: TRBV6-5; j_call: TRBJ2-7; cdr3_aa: CASSQRQGTIYEQYF; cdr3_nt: TGTGCCAGCAGCCAACGACAGGGGACCATCTACGAGCAGTACTTC
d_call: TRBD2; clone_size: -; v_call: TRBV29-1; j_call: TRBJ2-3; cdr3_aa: CSVASGGATDTQYF; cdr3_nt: TGCAGCGTGGCCAGCGGGGGGGCAACAGATACGCAGTATTTT
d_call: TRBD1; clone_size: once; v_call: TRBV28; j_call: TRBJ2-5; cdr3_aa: CASSSFRDSLETQYF; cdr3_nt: TGTGCCAGCAGTTCTTTCCGGGACAGTTTAGAGACCCAGTACTTC
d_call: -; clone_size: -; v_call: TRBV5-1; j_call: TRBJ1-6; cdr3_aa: CASSIDTGLGPLHF; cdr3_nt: TGCGCCAGCAGCATCGACACAGGCTTAGGACCCCTCCACTTT
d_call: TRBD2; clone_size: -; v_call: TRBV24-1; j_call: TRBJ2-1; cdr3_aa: CATRAERELNEQFF; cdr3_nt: TGTGCCACCAGGGCGGAGCGGGAGTTAAATGAGCAGTTCTTC
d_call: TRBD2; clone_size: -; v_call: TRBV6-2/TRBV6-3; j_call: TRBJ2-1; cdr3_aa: CASSYGGGGGNEQFF; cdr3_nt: TGTGCCAGCAGTTACGGTGGTGGGGGGGGTAATGAGCAGTTCTTC
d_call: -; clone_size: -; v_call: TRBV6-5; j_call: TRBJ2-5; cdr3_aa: CASRNSAGDGTQYF; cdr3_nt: TGTGCCAGCAGAAATAGCGCAGGGGATGGGACCCAGTACTTC
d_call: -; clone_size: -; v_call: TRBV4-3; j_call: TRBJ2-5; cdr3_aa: CASSQGGQVVETQYF; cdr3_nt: TGCGCCAGCAGCCAAGGGGGGCAGGTGGTTGAGACCCAGTACTTC
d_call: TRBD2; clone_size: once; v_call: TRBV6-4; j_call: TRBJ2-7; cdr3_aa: CASRDPPSGRYYEQYF; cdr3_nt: TGTGCCAGCAGGGATCCTCCTAGCGGGAGATATTACGAGCAGTACTTC
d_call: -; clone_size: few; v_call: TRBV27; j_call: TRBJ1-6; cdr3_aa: CASTARSSSYNSPLHF; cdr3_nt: TGTGCCAGCACCGCCCGGTCGAGCTCCTATAATTCACCCCTCCACTTT
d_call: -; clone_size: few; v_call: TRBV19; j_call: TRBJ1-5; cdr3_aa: CASNLRGSNQPQHF; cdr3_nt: TGTGCCAGTAACCTCAGGGGAAGCAATCAGCCCCAGCATTTT
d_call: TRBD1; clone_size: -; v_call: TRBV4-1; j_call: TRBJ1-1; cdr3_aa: CASSLPGGSGEAFF; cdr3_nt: TGCGCCAGCAGCCTGCCAGGGGGATCCGGTGAAGCTTTCTTT
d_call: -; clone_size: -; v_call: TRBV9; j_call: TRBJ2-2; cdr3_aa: CASSPFPGPTGELFF; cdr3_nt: TGTGCCAGCAGCCCCTTCCCCGGACCCACCGGGGAGCTGTTTTTT
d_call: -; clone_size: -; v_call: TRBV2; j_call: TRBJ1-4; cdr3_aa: CASGRLNEKLFF; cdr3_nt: TGTGCCAGCGGAAGGCTAAATGAAAAACTGTTTTTT
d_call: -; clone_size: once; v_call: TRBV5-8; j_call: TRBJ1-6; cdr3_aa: CASSLAWGSPLHF; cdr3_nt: TGTGCCAGCAGCTTGGCTTGGGGTTCACCCCTCCACTTT
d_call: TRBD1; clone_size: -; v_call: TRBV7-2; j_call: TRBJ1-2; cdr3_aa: CASSLATSQGSYGYTF; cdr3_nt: TGTGCCAGCAGCTTAGCCACATCACAGGGGAGCTATGGCTACACCTTC
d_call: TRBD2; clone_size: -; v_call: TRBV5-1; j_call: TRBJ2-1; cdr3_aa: CASSQGAGGPIEQFF; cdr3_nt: TGCGCCAGCAGCCAAGGGGCGGGGGGGCCGATTGAGCAGTTCTTC
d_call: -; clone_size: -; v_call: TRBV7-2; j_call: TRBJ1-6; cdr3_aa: CASSLTGSGAYNSPLHF; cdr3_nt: TGTGCCAGCAGCCTAACAGGGTCTGGGGCCTATAATTCACCCCTCCACTTT
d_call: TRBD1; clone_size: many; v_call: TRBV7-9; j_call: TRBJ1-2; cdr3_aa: CASSFGQGHGYTF; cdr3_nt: TGTGCCAGCAGCTTCGGACAGGGTCATGGCTACACCTTC
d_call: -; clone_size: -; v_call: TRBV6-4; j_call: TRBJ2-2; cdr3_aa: CASSRDWGNTGELFF; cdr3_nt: TGTGCCAGCAGTAGGGACTGGGGGAACACCGGGGAGCTGTTTTTT
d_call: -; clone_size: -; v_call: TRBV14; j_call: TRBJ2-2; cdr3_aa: CASSRLSGSYDTGELFF; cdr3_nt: TGTGCCAGCAGCCGTTTGAGTGGGAGCTACGACACCGGGGAGCTGTTTTTT
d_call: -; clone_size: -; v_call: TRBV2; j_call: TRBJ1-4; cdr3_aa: CASRDGGLANEKLFF; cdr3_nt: TGTGCCAGCAGGGATGGGGGTCTCGCTAATGAAAAACTGTTTTTT
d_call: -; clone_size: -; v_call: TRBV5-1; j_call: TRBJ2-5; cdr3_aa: CASKDSTRPGETQYF; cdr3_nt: TGCGCCAGCAAAGATTCGACACGCCCAGGCGAGACCCAGTACTTC
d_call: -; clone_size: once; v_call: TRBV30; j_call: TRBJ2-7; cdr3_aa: CAWSRPTGGKSYEQYF; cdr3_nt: TGTGCCTGGAGTCGGCCAACTGGGGGCAAGTCCTACGAGCAGTACTTC
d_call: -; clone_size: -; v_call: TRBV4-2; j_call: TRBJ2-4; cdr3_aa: CASSQDRMLKNIQYF; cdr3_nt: TGTGCCAGCAGCCAAGACAGGATGTTGAAAAACATTCAGTACTTC
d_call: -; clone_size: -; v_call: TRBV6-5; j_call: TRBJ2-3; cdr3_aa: CASSSEIFADTQYF; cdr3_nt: TGTGCCAGCAGTTCAGAGATTTTTGCAGATACGCAGTATTTT
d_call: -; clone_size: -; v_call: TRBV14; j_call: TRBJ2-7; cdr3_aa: CASSSQGYEQYF; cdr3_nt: TGTGCCAGCAGCTCACAGGGCTACGAGCAGTACTTC
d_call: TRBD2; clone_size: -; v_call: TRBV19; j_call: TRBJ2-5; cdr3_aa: CASSSSGGRTETQYF; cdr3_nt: TGTGCCAGTAGTTCCTCGGGGGGGCGGACTGAGACCCAGTACTTC
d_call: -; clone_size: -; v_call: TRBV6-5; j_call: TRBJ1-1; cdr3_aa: CASSPPASAEAFF; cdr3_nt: TGTGCCAGCAGCCCCCCGGCGTCGGCTGAAGCTTTCTTT
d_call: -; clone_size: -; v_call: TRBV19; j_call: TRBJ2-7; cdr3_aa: CASSLGGPLYEQYF; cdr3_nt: TGTGCCAGTAGCCTGGGGGGGCCACTCTACGAGCAGTACTTC
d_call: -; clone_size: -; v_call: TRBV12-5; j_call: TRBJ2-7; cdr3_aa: CASGLVGEQYF; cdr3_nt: TGTGCTAGTGGTTTGGTCGGCGAGCAGTACTTC
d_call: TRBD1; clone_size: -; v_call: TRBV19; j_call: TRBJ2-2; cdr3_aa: CASSIKGGIYTGELFF; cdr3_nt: TGTGCCAGTAGTATCAAAGGGGGCATCTACACCGGGGAGCTGTTTTTT
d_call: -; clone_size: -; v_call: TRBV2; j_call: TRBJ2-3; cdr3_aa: CASSKAARADTQYF; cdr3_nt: TGTGCCAGCTCAAAGGCGGCCCGTGCAGATACGCAGTATTTT
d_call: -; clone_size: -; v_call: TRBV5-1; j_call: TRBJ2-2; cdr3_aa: CASSRDRQGAGELFF; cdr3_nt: TGCGCCAGCAGCCGGGACCGTCAAGGGGCCGGGGAGCTGTTTTTT
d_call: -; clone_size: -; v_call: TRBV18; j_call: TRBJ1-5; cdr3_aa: CASSPAGNQPQHF; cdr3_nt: TGTGCCAGCTCACCGGCAGGCAATCAGCCCCAGCATTTT
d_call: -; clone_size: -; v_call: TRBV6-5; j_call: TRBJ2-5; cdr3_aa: CASTPSIFETQYF; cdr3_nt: TGTGCCAGCACCCCTTCAATTTTTGAGACCCAGTACTTC
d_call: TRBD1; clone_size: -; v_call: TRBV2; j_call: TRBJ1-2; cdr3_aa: CASRTTGGIYYGYTF; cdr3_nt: TGTGCCAGCAGGACCACAGGGGGCATTTACTATGGCTACACCTTC
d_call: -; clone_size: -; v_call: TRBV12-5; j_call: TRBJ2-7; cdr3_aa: CASGFSRVYRTYEQYF; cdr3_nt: TGTGCTAGTGGTTTCTCCCGAGTCTACAGGACGTACGAGCAGTACTTC
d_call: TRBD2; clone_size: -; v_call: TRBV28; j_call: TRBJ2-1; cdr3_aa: CASSLLAGVGNEQFF; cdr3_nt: TGTGCCAGCAGTCTTCTAGCGGGAGTGGGGAATGAGCAGTTCTTC